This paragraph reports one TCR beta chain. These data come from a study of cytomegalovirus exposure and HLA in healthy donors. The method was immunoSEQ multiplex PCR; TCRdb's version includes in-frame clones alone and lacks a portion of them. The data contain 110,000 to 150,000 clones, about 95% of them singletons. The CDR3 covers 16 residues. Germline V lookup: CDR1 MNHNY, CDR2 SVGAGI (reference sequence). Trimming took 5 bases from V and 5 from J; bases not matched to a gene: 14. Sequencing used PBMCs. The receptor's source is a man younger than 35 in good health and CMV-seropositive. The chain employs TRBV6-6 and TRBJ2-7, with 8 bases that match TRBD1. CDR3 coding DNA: TGTGCCAGCAGTAAAGGGACAGGACCCAGCTCTCACGAGCAGTACTTC. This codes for CASSKGTGPSSHEQYF.